The T cell receptor beta chain under discussion was sequenced for a study of blood T cell repertoires in COVID-19 (dated by TCRdb to about 2020). Context from the whole study: Samples covering the acute and convalescent phases of COVID-19 were provided by collaborators in the United States, Italy and Spain. The prospective study material was composed of cDNA or gDNA derived from T cells, B-cell-depleted T cells, or PBMCs. Subjects who had been exposed to COVID-19, were actively infected with it, or had recovered from it provided the deeply sampled blood TCRbeta repertoires that made up the dataset. The repertoires were made available in a free public database intended to serve as a resource for research on the immune response to SARS-CoV-2. Samples came from the ongoing ImmuneRACE study (first 160 participants) plus 1,254 subjects from 6 global collaborators. The sample metadata nearly always contained a de-identified subject ID, COVID-19 status, age in years and sex. Where available, HLA class I and class II types were obtained from metadata supplied by the sample provider rather than from assay-based typing. Broad study findings and their caveats: Clinical and demographic metadata were provided uncurated, with the amount varying by source and participant.

TCRbeta CDR3 regions were amplified from genomic DNA by means of the immunoSEQ Assay, a bias-controlled multiplex PCR. In the paper's pipeline: The number of nucleated cells in each sample was estimated from the amplification of reference gene primers within the assay. Sequence reads were collapsed and filtered to measure the absolute abundance of every unique TCRbeta CDR3 rearrangement. Productive Simpson clonality was computed per sample as the square root of Simpson's diversity index over productive rearrangements. The table comes from immuneACCESS by way of TCRdb, which keeps in-frame sequences with V and J called. Part of the clones is missing from these tables; in studies checked, under half for an unresolved V gene and the rest for unknown reasons. V and J calls and clone size are as listed in that table; D and trimming were resolved from the DNA. The sample table contains fewer than 250,000 clones; only one count was recorded for around 90% of them. The top ten constitute about 1.8% of the sample.

Turning to this clone: Its antigen is not yet known. The sample holds no much larger clone one base away, and base qualities are not on file.

Each collaborating institution followed its own protocols to collect whole blood in K2EDTA tubes. For TCRbeta analysis, collaborators shipped samples in one of three forms: frozen whole blood, isolated PBMCs, or DNA extracted from either of those sample types. From a lookup of the germline V gene, CDR1 and CDR2 are SGHTA and FQGNSA. The CDR3 goes from the cysteine to the phenylalanine over 14 residues. The read is trimmed to its CDR3 DNA, 42 bases read in frame from base 1. V gives up 2 bases and J gives up 0 bases, and the segment between their germline ends measures 7 bases. Input material: peripheral blood. The rearranged chain carries TRBV7-2 and TRBJ1-1; the D gene cannot be named for sure. The TCR sequence derives from a man between 65 and 79 years old with acute or convalescent COVID-19. CDR3 loop: CASSLNSLNTEAFF. The nucleotides read TGTGCCAGCAGCTTAAACAGCTTGAACACTGAAGCTTTCTTT.